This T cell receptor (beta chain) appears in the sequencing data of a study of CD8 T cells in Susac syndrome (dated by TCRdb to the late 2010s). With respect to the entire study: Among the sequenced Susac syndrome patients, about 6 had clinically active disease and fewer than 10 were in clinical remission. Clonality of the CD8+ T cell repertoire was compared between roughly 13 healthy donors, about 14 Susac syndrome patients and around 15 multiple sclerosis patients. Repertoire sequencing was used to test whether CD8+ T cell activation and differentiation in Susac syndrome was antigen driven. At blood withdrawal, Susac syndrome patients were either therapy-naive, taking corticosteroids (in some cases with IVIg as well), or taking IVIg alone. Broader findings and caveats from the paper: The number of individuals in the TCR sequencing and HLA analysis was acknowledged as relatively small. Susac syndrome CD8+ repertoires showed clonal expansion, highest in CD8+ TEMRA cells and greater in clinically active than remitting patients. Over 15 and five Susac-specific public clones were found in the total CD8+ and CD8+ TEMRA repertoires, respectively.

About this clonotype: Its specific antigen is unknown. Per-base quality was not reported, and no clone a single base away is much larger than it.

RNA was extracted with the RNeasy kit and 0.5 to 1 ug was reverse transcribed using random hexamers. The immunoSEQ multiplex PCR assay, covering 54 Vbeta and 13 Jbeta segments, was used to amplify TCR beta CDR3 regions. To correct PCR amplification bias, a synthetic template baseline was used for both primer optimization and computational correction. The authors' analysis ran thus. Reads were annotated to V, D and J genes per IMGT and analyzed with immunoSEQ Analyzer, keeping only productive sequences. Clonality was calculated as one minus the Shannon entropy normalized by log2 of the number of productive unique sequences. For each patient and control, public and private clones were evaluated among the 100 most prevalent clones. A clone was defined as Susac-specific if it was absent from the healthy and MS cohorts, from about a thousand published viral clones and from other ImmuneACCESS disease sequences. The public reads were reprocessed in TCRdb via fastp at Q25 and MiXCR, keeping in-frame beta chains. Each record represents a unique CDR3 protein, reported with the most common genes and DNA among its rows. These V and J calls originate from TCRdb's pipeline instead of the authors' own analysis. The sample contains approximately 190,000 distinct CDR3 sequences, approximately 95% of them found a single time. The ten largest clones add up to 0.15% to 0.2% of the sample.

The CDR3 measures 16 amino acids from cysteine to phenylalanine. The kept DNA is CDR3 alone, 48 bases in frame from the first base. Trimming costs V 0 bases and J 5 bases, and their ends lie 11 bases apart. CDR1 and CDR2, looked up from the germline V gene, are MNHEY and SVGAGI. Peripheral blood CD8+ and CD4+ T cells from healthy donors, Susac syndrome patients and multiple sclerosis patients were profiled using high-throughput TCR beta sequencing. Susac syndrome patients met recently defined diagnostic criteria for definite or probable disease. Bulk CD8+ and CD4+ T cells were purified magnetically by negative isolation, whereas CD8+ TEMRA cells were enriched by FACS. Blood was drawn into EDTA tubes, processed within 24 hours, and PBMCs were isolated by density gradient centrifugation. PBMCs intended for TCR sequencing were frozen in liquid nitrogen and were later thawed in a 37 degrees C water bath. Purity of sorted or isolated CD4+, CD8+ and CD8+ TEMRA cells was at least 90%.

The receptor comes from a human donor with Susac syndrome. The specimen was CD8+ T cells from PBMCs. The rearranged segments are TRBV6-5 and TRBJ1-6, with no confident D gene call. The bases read TGTGCCAGCAGTTACTCGGTGGTACCGGATAATTCACCCCTCCACTTT. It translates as CASSYSVVPDNSPLHF.